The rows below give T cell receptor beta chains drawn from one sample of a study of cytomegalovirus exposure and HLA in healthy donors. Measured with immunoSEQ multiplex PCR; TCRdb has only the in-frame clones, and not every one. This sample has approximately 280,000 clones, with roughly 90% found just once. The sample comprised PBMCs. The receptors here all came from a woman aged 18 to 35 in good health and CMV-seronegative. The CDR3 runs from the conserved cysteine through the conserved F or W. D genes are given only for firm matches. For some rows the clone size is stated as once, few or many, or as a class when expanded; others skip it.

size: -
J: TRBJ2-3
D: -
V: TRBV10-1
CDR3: CASSESPGGRDTQYF
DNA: TGCGCCAGCAGTGAGTCCCCCGGGGGTAGGGATACGCAGTATTTT

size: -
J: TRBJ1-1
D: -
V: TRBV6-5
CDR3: CASSYMTGNTEAFF
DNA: TGTGCCAGCAGTTACATGACAGGAAACACTGAAGCTTTCTTT

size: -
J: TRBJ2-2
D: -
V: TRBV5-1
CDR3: CASRFPGQELFF
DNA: TGCGCCAGCCGATTCCCGGGACAGGAGCTGTTTTTT

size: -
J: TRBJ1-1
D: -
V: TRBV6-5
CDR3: CASTQGQNTEAFF
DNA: TGTGCCAGCACACAGGGACAGAACACTGAAGCTTTCTTT

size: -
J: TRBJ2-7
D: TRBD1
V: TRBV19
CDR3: CASSKTGLADEQYF
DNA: TGTGCCAGTAGTAAGACAGGGTTGGCGGACGAGCAGTACTTC

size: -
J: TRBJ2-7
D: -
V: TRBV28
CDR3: CASTSGLYEQYF
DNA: TGTGCCAGCACTTCGGGACTGTACGAGCAGTACTTC

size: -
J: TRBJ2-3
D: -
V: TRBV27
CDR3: CASSLLKGSTDTQYF
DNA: TGTGCCAGCAGCCTATTGAAGGGGAGCACAGATACGCAGTATTTT

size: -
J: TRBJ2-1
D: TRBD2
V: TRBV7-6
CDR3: CASSLGVVAGGNEQFF
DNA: TGTGCCAGCAGCTTAGGCGTTGTAGCGGGAGGGAATGAGCAGTTCTTC

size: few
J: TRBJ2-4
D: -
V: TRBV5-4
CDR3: CASSLAVAKNIQYF
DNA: TGTGCCAGCAGCTTGGCCGTAGCCAAAAACATTCAGTACTTC

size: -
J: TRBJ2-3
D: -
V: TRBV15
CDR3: CATSRGLNTDTQYF
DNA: TGTGCCACCAGCAGAGGGCTTAACACAGATACGCAGTATTTT